Listed here are 19 T cell receptor beta chains from one sample, sequenced in a study of blood T cell repertoires in COVID-19. The assay was immunoSEQ multiplex PCR, and TCRdb's table has in-frame clones only and misses some. Counted here are approximately 320,000 clones, approximately 88% occurring once; the ten biggest clones make up more than 8.5%. Sample: PBMCs or T cells enriched from blood (not recorded which). Receptors were obtained from a woman under 30 who had recovered from COVID-19.

V usage is TRBV10-3 and J usage is TRBJ1-2, with 9 bases fitting TRBD1. J lost 6 bases, V lost 0 bases, and 14 bases had no gene match. Germline CDR1 ENHRY, CDR2 SYGVKD. The CDR3 consists of 18 residues. CDR3 amino acids: CAISESNQPGQGPNGYTF. For the CDR3, the DNA is TGTGCCATCAGTGAGTCCAACCAACCGGGACAGGGACCCAATGGCTACACCTTC.

The sample holds a few counts of this clone. This CDR3 is CASSLRRGYTEAFF. The CDR3 coding sequence is TGTGCCAGCAGCTTAAGGAGGGGCTACACTGAAGCTTTCTTT. V is TRBV11-2 and J is TRBJ1-1; D is possibly TRBD1 (5 bases). This CDR3 has 14 residues. Germline V CDR1 and CDR2: SGHAT, FQNNGV. V was clipped by 2 bases and J by 3 bases, with 10 bases between them.

The chain uses TRBV28 and TRBJ1-1, with D uncertain. The germline V and J ends were trimmed by 9 bases and 7 bases, with 15 bases remaining between them. This CDR3 has 12 residues. Germline-derived CDR1 and CDR2 are MDHEN and SYDVKM. The CDR3 loop is CASLGDSLEAFF. The CDR3, as DNA: TGTGCCAGTTTAGGAGACTCACTTGAAGCTTTCTTT.

This clone has only one observation. This chain connects TRBV5-4 to TRBJ2-7, with D possibly being TRBD1 (6 bases). V gave up 4 bases and J gave up 4 bases, with 15 bases separating them. The CDR3 is 14 residues long. Germline CDR1 is SGHNT and CDR2 is YYREEE (reference sequence). The CDR3 reads CASSGGRAPYEQYF. Written as DNA, the CDR3 is TGTGCCAGCAGCGGGGGCCGGGCCCCATACGAGCAGTACTTC.

V is TRBV7-9 and J is TRBJ2-5; tentative D call: TRBD2 (7 bases). CDR1 is SEHNR, CDR2 FQNEAQ, per germline (reference sequence). The CDR3 totals 14 residues. The V end lost 4 bases, the J end lost 2 bases, and 11 bases lay between the germline ends. CDR3 coding DNA: TGTGCCAGCAGCTCCCGGGGGGCTCAAGAGACCCAGTACTTC. Its protein is CASSSRGAQETQYF.

The chain carries TRBV19 and TRBJ1-3; TRBD1 is a possible D gene (5 bases). The CDR3 is made up of 19 amino acids. Trimming took off 3 bases at V and 0 bases at J, with 21 bases between the two ends. Germline CDR1 is LNHDA and CDR2 is SQIVND (reference sequence). The CDR3 protein is CASSIFFRAEDLSGNTIYF. CDR3 nucleotides: TGTGCCAGTAGTATCTTTTTCAGGGCCGAGGACCTCTCTGGAAACACCATATATTTT.

The chain's CDR3 is CASTPNGGAETQYF. CDR3 bases: TGTGCCAGCACCCCCAACGGGGGGGCTGAGACCCAGTACTTC. The chain couples TRBV2 to TRBJ2-5; 8 positions match TRBD2. V shed 7 bases and J 5 bases; nucleotides not matched to a gene: 9. The CDR3 has 14 residues. Per germline, CDR1 SNHLY and CDR2 FYNNEI.

V gene TRBV4-3 combines with J gene TRBJ2-1, with 7 bases fitting TRBD2. CDR3 length equals 12 residues. V lost 2 bases to trimming and J lost 10 bases; unmatched junction nucleotides: 2. Germline-derived CDR1 and CDR2 are LGHNA and YSLEER. The CDR3 DNA reads TGCGCCAGCAGCCAAAAGCGGGGCGAGCAGTTCTTC. Amino acid sequence: CASSQKRGEQFF.

The V and J genes are TRBV4-3 and TRBJ1-2, with 7 positions matching TRBD1. Trimming removed 1 base from V and 4 bases from J; junction bases left unmatched: 15. The CDR3 has 18 amino acids. CDR1 and CDR2 (germline): LGHNA, YSLEER. DNA for the CDR3: TGCGCCAGCAGCCAAGGTGTACAGGGGATGAATGTTGGCTATGGCTACACCTTC. This gives the protein CASSQGVQGMNVGYGYTF.

The chain uses TRBV4-3 and TRBJ2-1, with 7 nucleotides matching TRBD1. J lost 0 bases, V lost 0 bases, and 2 bases had no gene match. CDR1 is LGHNA, CDR2 YSLEER, per germline. The CDR3 is 16 residues long. CDR3 bases: TGCGCCAGCAGCCAAGACGGGACAGTCTCCTACAATGAGCAGTTCTTC. Translation: CASSQDGTVSYNEQFF.

For the CDR3, the DNA is TGTGCCATCAACGGCGGGGGGGCGAGCGGGAATACGCAGTATTTT. It specifies CAINGGGASGNTQYF. The rearrangement joins TRBV10-3 to TRBJ2-3; 9 bases are a match to TRBD2. Germline V gene sequence: CDR1 ENHRY, CDR2 SYGVKD. The CDR3 loop spans 15 amino acids. With 7 bases clipped from V and 7 bases from J, the junction kept 12 bases outside the gene matches.

This chain connects TRBV9 to TRBJ2-1; perhaps TRBD2 as D (6 bases). The CDR3 has 14 residues. Germline values: CDR1 SGDLS, CDR2 YYNGEE. V lost 2 bases to trimming and J lost 10 bases, with 16 bases between them. This CDR3 reads CASSVNPGSSEQFF. The CDR3 DNA follows: TGTGCCAGCAGCGTCAACCCCGGGAGTTCAGAGCAGTTCTTC.

The chain uses TRBV12-3 or TRBV12-4 and TRBJ2-1; D is possibly TRBD2 (6 bases). This CDR3 has 12 residues. V lost 5 bases and J 13 bases, leaving 15 bases between the germline ends. The CDR3 here is CASSTTGTSQFF. DNA for the CDR3: TGTGCCAGCAGTACTACCGGGACTTCTCAGTTCTTC.

Details on this clone: The CDR3 carries no conserved terminal phenylalanine or tryptophan, so it likely arises from a read error. The limits of the CDR3 on the DNA are not certain, so only TCRdb's listed CDR3 is given. This chain uses TRBV28 with TRBJ2-7; the D call in the table, TRBD1, was not verified against the DNA. The CDR3 sequence runs 13 residues, both termini included. Germline assignment: CDR1 MDHEN and CDR2 SYDVKM. CDR3: CASSPRQGPILAG.

The chain recombines TRBV7-3 with TRBJ2-7; TRBD2 aligns across 8 bases. Looked up from germline, CDR1 is SGHTA and CDR2 is FQGTGA. The V and J ends lost 0 bases and 3 bases, in that order; junction bases with no gene match: 4. CDR3 length: 15 residues. In nucleotides, the CDR3 is TGTGCCAGCAGCTTAACGCATGGGACTAGCTACGAGCAGTACTTC. Translation: CASSLTHGTSYEQYF.

V usage is TRBV27 and J usage is TRBJ2-7; 11 nucleotides line up with TRBD2. Trimming at V came to 3 bases and at J to 3 bases, leaving 10 bases not matched to a gene. The germline V gene has CDR1 MNHEY and CDR2 SMNVEV (reference sequence). CDR3 length equals 17 residues. CDR3 sequence (DNA): TGTGCCAGCAGTTTGTCGCAGCCCGGGACTAGCGGCTACGAGCAGTACTTC. Its translation is CASSLSQPGTSGYEQYF.

V gene TRBV19 combines with J gene TRBJ2-3; D may be TRBD2 (6 bases). V lost 7 bases and J lost 0, with 14 bases in between. CDR3 size: 15 residues. Looked up from germline, CDR1 is LNHDA and CDR2 is SQIVND (reference sequence). CDR3 in amino acids: CASTSAGHSTDTQYF. The CDR3 nucleotides are TGTGCCAGTACCTCAGCGGGCCATAGCACAGATACGCAGTATTTT.

This chain links TRBV7-2 with TRBJ1-5, with D possibly matching TRBD1 (6 bases). Deletions cut 1 base from V and 0 bases from J, with 16 bases between. The CDR3 length is 18 residues. CDR1 and CDR2 from the germline V gene are SGHTA and FQGNSA. The CDR3 spells CASSLVPQGMYSNQPQHF. CDR3 DNA: TGTGCCAGCAGCTTAGTTCCCCAGGGGATGTATAGCAATCAGCCCCAGCATTTT. The complete variable domain, with remaining parts taken from reference TRBV7-2 and TRBJ1-5, reads GAGVSQSPSNKVTEKGKDVELRCDPISGHTALYWYRQSLGQGLEFLIYFQGNSAPDKSGLPSDRFSAERTGGSVSTLTIQRTQQEDSAVYLCASSLVPQGMYSNQPQHFGDGTRLSIL.

This chain links TRBV28 with TRBJ2-7, with 7 nucleotides matching TRBD1. The CDR3 has 16 amino acids. V trimming: 3 bases; J trimming: 1 base; junction bases outside the gene matches: 9. CDR1 and CDR2 (germline): MDHEN, SYDVKM. The CDR3 DNA follows: TGTGCCAGCAGTTTTAACTGGGACAGCTTATCCTACGAGCAGTACTTC. As protein: CASSFNWDSLSYEQYF. Together with reference TRBV28 and TRBJ2-7, the CDR3 gives the full variable domain: DVKVTQSSRYLVKRTGEKVFLECVQDMDHENMFWYRQDPGLGLRLIYFSYDVKMKEKGDIPEGYSVSREKKERFSLILESASTNQTSMYLCASSFNWDSLSYEQYFGPGTRLTVT.